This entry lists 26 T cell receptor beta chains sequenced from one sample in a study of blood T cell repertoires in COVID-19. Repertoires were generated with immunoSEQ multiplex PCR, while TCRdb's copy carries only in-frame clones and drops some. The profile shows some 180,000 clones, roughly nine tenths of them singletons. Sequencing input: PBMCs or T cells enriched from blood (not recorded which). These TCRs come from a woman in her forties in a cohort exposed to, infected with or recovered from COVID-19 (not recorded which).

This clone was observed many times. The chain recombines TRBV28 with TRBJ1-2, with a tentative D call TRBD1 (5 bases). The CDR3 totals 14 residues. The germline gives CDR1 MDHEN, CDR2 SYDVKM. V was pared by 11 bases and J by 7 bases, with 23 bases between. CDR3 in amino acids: CALGIAAGLSGYTF. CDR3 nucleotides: TGTGCCCTAGGTATCGCGGCGGGGCTGAGTGGCTACACCTTC.

Written as DNA, the CDR3 is TGTGCCAGCAGGATTTCAGGAAGAAACACCATATATTTT. It is translated as CASRISGRNTIYF. This chain links TRBV28 with TRBJ1-3; D not certain. The CDR3 has 13 amino acids. V was cut by 6 bases and J by 5 bases, with 11 bases left in between. Germline values: CDR1 MDHEN, CDR2 SYDVKM.

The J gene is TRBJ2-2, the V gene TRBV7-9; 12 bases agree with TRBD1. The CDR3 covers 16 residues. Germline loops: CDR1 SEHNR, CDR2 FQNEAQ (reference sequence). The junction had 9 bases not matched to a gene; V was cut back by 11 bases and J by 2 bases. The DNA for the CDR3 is TGTGCCGTCATAACTGGGACAGGGGGCAACACCGGGGAGCTGTTTTTT. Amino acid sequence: CAVITGTGGNTGELFF.

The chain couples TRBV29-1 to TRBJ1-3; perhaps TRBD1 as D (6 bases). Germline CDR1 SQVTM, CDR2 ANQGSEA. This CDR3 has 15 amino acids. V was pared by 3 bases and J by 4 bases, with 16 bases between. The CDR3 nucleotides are TGCAGCGTTGAGACCAGGGGTATGGCGGGAAACACCATATATTTT. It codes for CSVETRGMAGNTIYF.

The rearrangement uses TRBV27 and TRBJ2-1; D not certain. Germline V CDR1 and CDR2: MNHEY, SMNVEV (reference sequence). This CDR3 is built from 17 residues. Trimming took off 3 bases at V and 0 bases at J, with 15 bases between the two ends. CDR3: CASSFNTAPSSYNEQFF. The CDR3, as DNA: TGTGCCAGCAGTTTTAACACAGCCCCGAGCTCCTACAATGAGCAGTTCTTC.

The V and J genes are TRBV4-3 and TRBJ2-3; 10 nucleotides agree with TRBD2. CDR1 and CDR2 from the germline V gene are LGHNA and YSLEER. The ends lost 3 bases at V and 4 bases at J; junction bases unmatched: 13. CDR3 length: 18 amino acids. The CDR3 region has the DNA TGCGCCAGCAGCCAGTTAGCGTCCAGCGGGAGGGCCTCAGATACGCAGTATTTT. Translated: CASSQLASSGRASDTQYF.

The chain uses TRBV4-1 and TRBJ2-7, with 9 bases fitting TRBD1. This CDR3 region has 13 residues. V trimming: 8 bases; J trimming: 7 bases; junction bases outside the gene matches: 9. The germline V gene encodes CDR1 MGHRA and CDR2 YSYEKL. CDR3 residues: CASRDRATGEQYF. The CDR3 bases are TGCGCCAGCCGGGACAGGGCCACCGGGGAGCAGTACTTC.

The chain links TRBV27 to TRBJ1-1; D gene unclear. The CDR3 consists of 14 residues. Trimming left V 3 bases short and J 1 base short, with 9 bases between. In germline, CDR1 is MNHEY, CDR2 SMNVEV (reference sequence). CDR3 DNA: TGTGCCAGCAGTTTGACCCCGGGGAACACTGAAGCTTTCTTT. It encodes CASSLTPGNTEAFF.

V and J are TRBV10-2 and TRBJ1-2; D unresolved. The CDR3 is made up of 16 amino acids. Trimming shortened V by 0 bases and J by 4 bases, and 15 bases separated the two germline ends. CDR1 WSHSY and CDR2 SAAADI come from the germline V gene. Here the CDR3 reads CASSESTVIRSYGYTF. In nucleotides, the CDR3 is TGCGCCAGCAGTGAGTCAACAGTTATCCGTAGCTATGGCTACACCTTC.

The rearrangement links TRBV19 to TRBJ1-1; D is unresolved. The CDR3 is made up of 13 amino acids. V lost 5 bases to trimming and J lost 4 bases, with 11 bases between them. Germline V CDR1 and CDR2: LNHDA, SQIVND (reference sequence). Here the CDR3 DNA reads TGTGCCAGTAGTGTACAATCACCCACTGAAGCTTTCTTT. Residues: CASSVQSPTEAFF.

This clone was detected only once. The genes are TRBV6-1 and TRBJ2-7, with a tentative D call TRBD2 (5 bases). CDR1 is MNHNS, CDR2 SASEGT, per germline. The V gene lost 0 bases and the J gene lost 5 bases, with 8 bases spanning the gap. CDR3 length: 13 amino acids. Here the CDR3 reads CASSEALTNEQYF. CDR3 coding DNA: TGTGCCAGCAGTGAAGCGTTGACTAACGAGCAGTACTTC.

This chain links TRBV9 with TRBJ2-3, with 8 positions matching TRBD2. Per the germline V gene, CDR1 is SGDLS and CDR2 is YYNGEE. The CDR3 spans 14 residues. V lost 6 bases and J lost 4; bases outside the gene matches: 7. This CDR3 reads CASTDRGGADTQYF. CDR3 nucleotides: TGTGCCAGCACCGATCGGGGGGGCGCAGATACGCAGTATTTT.

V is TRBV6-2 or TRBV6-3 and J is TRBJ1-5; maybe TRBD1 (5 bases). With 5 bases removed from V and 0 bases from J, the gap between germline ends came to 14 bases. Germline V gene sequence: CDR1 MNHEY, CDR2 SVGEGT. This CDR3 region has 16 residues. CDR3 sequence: CASSIPPGYSNQPQHF. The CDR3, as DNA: TGTGCCAGCAGTATCCCCCCAGGGTATAGCAATCAGCCCCAGCATTTT.

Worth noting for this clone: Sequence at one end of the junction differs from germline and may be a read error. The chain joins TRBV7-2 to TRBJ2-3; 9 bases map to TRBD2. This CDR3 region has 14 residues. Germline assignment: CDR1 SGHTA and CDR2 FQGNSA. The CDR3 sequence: CASSLAGRTDTQYF. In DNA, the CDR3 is TGTGCCAGCAGCCTAGCGGGGCGCACAGATACGCAGTATTTT.

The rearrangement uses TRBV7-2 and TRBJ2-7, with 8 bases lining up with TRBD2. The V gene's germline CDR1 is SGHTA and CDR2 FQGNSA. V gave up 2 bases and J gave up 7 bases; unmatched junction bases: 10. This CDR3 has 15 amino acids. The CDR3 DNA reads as TGTGCCAGCAGCTTAAGGTCGGGAGGGCCGGAAGAGCAGTACTTC. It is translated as CASSLRSGGPEEQYF.

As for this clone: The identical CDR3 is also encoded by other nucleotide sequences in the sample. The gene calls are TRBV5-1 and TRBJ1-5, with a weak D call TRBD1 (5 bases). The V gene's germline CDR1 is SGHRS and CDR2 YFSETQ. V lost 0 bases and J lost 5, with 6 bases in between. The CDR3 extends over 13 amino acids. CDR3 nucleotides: TGCGCCAGCAGCTTGGGGGGGGATCAGCCCCAGCATTTT. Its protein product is CASSLGGDQPQHF. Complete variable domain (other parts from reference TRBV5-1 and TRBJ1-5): KAGVTQTPRYLIKTRGQQVTLSCSPISGHRSVSWYQQTPGQGLQFLFEYFSETQRNKGNFPGRFSGRQFSNSRSEMNVSTLELGDSALYLCASSLGGDQPQHFGDGTRLSIL.

The chain's CDR3 is CASSYETSRNQETQYF. For the CDR3, the DNA is TGTGCCAGCAGTTACGAAACTAGCAGGAATCAAGAGACCCAGTACTTC. V is TRBV6-5 and J is TRBJ2-5, with D perhaps TRBD2 (6 bases). V was pared by 2 bases and J by 2 bases, with 15 bases between. CDR3 size: 16 residues. In germline, CDR1 is MNHEY, CDR2 SVGAGI.

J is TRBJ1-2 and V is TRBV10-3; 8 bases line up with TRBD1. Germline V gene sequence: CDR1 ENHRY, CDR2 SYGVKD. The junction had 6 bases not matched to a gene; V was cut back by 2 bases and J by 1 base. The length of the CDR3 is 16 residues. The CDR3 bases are TGTGCCATCAGTGAGGGTCGACAGGGGAGTAACTATGGCTACACCTTC. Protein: CAISEGRQGSNYGYTF.

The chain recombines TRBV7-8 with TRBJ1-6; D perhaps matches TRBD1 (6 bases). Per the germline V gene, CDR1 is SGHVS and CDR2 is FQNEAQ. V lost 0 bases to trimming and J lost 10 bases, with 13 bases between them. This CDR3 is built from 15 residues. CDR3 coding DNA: TGTGCCAGCAGCTTAGCACAGGGTGGGGGATCACCCCTCCACTTT. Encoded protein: CASSLAQGGGSPLHF.

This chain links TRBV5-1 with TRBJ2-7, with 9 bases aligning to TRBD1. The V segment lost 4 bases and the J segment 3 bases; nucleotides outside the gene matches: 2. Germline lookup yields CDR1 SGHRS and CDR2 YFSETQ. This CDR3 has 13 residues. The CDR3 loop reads CASSRDRDYEQYF. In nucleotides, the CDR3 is TGCGCCAGCAGCCGGGACAGGGACTACGAGCAGTACTTC. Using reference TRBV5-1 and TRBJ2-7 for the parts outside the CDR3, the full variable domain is KAGVTQTPRYLIKTRGQQVTLSCSPISGHRSVSWYQQTPGQGLQFLFEYFSETQRNKGNFPGRFSGRQFSNSRSEMNVSTLELGDSALYLCASSRDRDYEQYFGPGTRLTVT.

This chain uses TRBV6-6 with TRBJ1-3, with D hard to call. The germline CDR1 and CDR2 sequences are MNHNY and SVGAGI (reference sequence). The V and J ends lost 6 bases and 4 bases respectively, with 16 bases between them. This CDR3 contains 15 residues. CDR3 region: CASSRVMPWGNTIYF. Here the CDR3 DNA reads TGTGCCAGCAGCCGCGTGATGCCGTGGGGAAACACCATATATTTT.

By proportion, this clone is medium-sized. CDR3 bases: TGTGCCACCAGTGATTCGGTAGAGGGGGCAGACGAAGCTTTCTTT. Protein sequence: CATSDSVEGADEAFF. The V gene is TRBV24-1, the J gene TRBJ1-1; 7 bases align to TRBD1. The CDR3 loop spans 15 amino acids. With V trimmed by 2 bases and J by 8 bases, 10 bases remained unmatched. The V gene's germline CDR1 is KGHDR and CDR2 SFDVKD.

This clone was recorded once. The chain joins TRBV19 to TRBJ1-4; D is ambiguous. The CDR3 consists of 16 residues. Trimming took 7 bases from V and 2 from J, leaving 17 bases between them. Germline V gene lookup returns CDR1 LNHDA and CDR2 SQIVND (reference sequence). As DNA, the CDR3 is TGTGCCAGTATCTCGACGAGGGCGTCTACTAATGAAAAACTGTTTTTT. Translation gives CASISTRASTNEKLFF.

The CDR3 loop is CASSLARSSGGGEQFF. The CDR3 DNA sequence: TGTGCCAGCAGCTTGGCTCGGTCTAGCGGGGGGGGTGAGCAGTTCTTC. The chain combines TRBV5-4 with TRBJ2-1; 12 bases align to TRBD2. CDR1 is SGHNT and CDR2 is YYREEE in the germline V gene (reference sequence). Germline trimming cut 0 bases from V and 9 bases from J; bases unmatched to any gene: 7. CDR3 length: 16 residues.

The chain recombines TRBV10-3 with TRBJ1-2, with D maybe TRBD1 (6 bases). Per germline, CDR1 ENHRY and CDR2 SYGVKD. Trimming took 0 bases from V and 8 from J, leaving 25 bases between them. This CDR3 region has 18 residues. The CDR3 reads CAISESALIRIQGCGYTF. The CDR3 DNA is TGTGCCATCAGTGAGTCGGCCCTGATTCGAATACAGGGATGCGGCTACACCTTC.

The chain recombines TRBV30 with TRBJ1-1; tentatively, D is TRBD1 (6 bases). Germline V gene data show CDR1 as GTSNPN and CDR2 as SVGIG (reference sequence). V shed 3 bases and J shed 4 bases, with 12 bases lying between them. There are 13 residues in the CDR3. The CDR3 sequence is CAWSALRGTEAFF. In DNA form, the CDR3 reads TGTGCCTGGAGCGCCCTCAGGGGCACTGAAGCTTTCTTT.